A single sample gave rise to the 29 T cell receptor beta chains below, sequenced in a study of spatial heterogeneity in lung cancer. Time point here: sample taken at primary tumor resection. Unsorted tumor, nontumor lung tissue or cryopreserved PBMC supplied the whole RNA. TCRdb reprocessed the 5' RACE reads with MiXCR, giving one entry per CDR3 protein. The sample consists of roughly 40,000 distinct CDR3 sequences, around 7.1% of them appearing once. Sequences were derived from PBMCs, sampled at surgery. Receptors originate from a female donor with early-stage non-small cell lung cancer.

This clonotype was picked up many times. CDR3: CASSPGTGPTLYEQYF. In DNA form, the CDR3 reads TGTGCCAGCAGCCCAGGGACAGGGCCCACCCTCTACGAGCAGTACTTC. J is TRBJ2-7 and V is TRBV5-5; TRBD1 matches 9 bases. The ends lost 4 bases at V and 3 bases at J; junction bases unmatched: 11. This CDR3 region has 16 residues. The germline V gene has CDR1 SGHKS and CDR2 YYEKEE (reference sequence).

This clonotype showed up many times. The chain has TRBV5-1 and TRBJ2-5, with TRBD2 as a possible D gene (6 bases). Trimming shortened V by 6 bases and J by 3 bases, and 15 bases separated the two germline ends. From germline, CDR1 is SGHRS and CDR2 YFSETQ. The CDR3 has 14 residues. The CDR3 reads CASIQGAGKETQYF. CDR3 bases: TGCGCCAGCATTCAAGGAGCGGGCAAAGAGACCCAGTACTTC. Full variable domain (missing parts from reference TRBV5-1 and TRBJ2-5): KAGVTQTPRYLIKTRGQQVTLSCSPISGHRSVSWYQQTPGQGLQFLFEYFSETQRNKGNFPGRFSGRQFSNSRSEMNVSTLELGDSALYLCASIQGAGKETQYFGPGTRLLVL.

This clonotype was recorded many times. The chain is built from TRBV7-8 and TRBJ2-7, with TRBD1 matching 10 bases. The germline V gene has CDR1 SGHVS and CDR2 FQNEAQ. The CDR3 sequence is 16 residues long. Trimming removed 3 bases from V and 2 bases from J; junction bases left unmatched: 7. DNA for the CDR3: TGTGCCAGCAGCTTTTCCTCCGGGACAGGGGCCTACGAGCAGTACTTC. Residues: CASSFSSGTGAYEQYF.

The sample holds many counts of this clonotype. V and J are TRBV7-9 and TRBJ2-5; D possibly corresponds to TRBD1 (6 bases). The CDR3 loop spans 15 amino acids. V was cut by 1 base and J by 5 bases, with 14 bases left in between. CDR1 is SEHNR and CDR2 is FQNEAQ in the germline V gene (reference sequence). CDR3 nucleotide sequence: TGTGCCAGCAGCTTAGTCCTGGGGGCGCGGGAGACCCAGTACTTC. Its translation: CASSLVLGARETQYF.

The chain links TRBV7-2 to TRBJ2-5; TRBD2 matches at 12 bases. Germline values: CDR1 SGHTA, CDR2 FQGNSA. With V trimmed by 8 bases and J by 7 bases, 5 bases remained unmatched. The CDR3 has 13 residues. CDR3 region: CASGLAGTGTQYF. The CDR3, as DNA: TGTGCCAGCGGACTAGCGGGGACCGGGACCCAGTACTTC.

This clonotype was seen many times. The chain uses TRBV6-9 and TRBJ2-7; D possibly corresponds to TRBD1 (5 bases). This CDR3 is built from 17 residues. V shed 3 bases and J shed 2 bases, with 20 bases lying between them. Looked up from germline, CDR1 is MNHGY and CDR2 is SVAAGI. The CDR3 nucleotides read TGTGCCAGCAGTTACGAAGCAGGGTCAAAAAGACCCTACGAGCAGTACTTC. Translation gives CASSYEAGSKRPYEQYF.

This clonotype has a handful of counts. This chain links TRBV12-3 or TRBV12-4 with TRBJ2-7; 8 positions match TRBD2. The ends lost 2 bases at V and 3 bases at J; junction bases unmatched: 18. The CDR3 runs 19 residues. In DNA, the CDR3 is TGTGCCAGCAGTTTAAAGGCGACTTTCCTAGGGCGGGGGGACTACGAGCAGTACTTC. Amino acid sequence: CASSLKATFLGRGDYEQYF.

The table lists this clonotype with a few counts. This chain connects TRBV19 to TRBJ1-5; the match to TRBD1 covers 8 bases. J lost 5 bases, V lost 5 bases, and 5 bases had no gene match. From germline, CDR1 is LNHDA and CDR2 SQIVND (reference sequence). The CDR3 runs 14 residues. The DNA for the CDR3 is TGTGCCAGTAGTTCCGGACAGGGCCATCAGCCCCAGCATTTT. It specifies CASSSGQGHQPQHF.

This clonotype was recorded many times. CDR3 sequence: CASSTLAGLTEQYF. The CDR3 coding sequence is TGTGCCAGCAGTACACTAGCGGGCCTTACGGAGCAGTACTTC. The chain is built from TRBV2 and TRBJ2-7, with 9 bases that match TRBD2. Germline loops: CDR1 SNHLY, CDR2 FYNNEI. The CDR3 has 14 residues. The trim removed 5 bases at V and 7 bases at J, leaving 9 bases unmatched.

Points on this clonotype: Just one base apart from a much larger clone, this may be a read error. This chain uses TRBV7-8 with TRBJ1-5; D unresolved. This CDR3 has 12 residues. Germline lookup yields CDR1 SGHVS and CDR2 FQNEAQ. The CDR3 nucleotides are TGTGTCAGCAGCCAAACCGCCCAGCCCCAGCATTTT. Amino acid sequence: CVSSQTAQPQHF.

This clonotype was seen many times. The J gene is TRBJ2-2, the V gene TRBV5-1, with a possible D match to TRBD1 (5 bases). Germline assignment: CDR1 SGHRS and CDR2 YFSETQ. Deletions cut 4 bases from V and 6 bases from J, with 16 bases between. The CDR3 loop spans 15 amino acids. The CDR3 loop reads CASSRSPDSSGELFF. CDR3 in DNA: TGCGCCAGCAGCCGCTCCCCCGACAGCTCCGGGGAGCTGTTTTTT.

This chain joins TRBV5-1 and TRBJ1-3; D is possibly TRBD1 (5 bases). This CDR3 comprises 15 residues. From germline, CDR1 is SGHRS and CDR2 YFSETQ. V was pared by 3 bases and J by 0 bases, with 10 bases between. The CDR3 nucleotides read TGCGCCAGCAGCTCGGGGGACGTCTCTGGAAACACCATATATTTT. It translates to CASSSGDVSGNTIYF.

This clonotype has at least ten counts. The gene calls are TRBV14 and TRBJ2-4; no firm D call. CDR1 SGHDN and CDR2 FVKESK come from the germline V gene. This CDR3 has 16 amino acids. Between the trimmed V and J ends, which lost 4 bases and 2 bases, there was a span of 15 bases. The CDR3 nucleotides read TGTGCCAGCAGCCTGGGAAAATGGGGAACCAAAAACATTCAGTACTTC. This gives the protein CASSLGKWGTKNIQYF.

The CDR3 region is CSARGLIPGQEDGYTF. The DNA for the CDR3 is TGCAGTGCTAGAGGGTTGATACCGGGACAGGAAGATGGCTACACCTTC. The chain carries TRBV20-1 and TRBJ1-2; 8 positions agree with TRBD1. J was trimmed by 6 bases and V by 1 base; bases with no gene match: 13. CDR3 size: 16 residues. CDR1 is DFQATT, CDR2 SNEGSKA, per germline (reference sequence).

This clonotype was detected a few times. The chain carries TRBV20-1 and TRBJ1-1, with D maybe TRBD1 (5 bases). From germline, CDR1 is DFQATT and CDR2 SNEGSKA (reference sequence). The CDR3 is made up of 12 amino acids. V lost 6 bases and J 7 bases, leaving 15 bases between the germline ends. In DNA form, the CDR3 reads TGCAGTGCCAAGGGAGACGACAGTGAAGCTTTCTTT. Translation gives CSAKGDDSEAFF.

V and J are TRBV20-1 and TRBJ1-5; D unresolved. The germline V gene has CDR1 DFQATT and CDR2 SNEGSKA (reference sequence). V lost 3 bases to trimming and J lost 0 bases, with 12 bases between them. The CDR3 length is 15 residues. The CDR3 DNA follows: TGCAGTGCTAGCAAACCTGGCGCTAGCAATCAGCCCCAGCATTTT. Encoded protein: CSASKPGASNQPQHF.

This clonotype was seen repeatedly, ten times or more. The CDR3 region is CASSVAYFGANVLTF. In nucleotides, the CDR3 is TGTGCCAGCAGCGTAGCATACTTCGGAGCCAACGTCCTGACTTTC. The chain couples TRBV9 to TRBJ2-6; no clear D. The germline V gene has CDR1 SGDLS and CDR2 YYNGEE. Trimming took 0 bases from V and 7 from J, leaving 11 bases between them. This CDR3 is 15 amino acids long.

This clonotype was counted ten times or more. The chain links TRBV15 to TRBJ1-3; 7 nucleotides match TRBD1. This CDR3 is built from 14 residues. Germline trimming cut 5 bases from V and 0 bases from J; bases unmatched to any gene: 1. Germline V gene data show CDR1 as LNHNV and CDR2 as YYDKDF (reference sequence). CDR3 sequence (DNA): TGTGCCACCAGCGGGACAGACTCTGGAAACACCATATATTTT. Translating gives CATSGTDSGNTIYF.

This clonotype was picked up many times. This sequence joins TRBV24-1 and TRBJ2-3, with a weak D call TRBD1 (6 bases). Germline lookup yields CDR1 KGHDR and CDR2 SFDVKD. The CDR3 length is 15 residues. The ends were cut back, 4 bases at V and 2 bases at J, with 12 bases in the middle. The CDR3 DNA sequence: TGTGCCACCAGTGAGGCGGACAGCGCCACAGATACGCAGTATTTT. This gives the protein CATSEADSATDTQYF.

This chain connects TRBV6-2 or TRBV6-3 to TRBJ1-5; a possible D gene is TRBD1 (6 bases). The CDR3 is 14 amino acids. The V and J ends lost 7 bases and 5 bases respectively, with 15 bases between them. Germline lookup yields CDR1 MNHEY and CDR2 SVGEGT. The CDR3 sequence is CASIDRDKDQPQHF. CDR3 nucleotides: TGTGCCAGCATCGACCGGGACAAGGATCAGCCCCAGCATTTT.

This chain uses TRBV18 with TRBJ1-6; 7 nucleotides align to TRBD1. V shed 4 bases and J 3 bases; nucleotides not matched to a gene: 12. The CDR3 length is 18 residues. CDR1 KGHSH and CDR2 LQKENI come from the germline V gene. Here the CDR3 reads CASSQNSGQRNYNSPLHF. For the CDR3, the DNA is TGTGCCAGCTCACAAAACTCGGGACAGCGAAACTATAATTCACCCCTCCACTTT.

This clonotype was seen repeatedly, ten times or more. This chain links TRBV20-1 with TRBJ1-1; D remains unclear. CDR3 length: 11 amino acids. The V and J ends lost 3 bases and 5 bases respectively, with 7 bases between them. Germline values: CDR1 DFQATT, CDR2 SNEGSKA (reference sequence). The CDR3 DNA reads TGCAGTGCTAGCTCCGTGACTGAAGCTTTCTTT. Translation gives CSASSVTEAFF.

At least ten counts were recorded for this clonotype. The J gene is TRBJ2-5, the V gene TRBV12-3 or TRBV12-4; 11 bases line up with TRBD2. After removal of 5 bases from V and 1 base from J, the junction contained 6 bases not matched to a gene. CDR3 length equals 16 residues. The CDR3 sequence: CASSPLAGAIQETQYF. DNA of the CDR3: TGTGCCAGCAGTCCACTAGCGGGGGCAATCCAAGAGACCCAGTACTTC.

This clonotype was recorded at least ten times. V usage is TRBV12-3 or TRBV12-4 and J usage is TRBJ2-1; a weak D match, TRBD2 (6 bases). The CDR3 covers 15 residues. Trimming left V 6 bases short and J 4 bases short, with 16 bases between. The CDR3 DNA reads TGTGCCAGCAGCCTCCTCCTAGCGTCGTACAATGAGCAGTTCTTC. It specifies CASSLLLASYNEQFF.

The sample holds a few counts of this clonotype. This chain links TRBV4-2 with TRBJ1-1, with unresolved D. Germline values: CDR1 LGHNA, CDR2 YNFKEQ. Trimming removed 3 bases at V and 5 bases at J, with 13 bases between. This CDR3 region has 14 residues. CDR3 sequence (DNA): TGTGCCAGCAGCCATGGTCCGGGAGGGACTGAAGCTTTCTTT. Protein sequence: CASSHGPGGTEAFF.

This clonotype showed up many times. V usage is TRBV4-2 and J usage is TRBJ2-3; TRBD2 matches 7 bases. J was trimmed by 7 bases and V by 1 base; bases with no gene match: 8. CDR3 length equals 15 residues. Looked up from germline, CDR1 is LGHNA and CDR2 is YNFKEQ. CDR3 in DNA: TGTGCCAGCAGCCAAGTTCCTAGCGGAAGCTATACGCAGTATTTT. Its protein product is CASSQVPSGSYTQYF.

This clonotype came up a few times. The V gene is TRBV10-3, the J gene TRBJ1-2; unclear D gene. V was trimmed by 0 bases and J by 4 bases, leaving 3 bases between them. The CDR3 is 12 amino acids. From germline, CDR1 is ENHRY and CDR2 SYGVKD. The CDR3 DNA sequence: TGTGCCATCAGTGAGTCGGGCTATGGCTACACCTTC. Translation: CAISESGYGYTF.

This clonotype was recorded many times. CDR3 amino acids: CASSRQFNYGYTF. As DNA, the CDR3 is TGTGCCAGTAGTAGACAGTTTAACTATGGCTACACCTTC. The chain couples TRBV19 to TRBJ1-2; possibly TRBD1 for D (5 bases). The CDR3 sequence is 13 residues long. From germline, CDR1 is LNHDA and CDR2 SQIVND (reference sequence). Trimming cost V 4 bases and J 1 base, with 7 bases left between them.

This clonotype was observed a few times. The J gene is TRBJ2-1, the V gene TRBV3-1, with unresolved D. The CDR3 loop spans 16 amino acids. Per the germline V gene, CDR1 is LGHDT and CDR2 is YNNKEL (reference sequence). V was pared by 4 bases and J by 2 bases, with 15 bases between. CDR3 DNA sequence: TGTGCCAGCAGCCCCAGGAGACCGAAAGCCTACAATGAGCAGTTCTTC. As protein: CASSPRRPKAYNEQFF.